Sequencing of this T cell receptor (beta chain) was carried out in a study of T cells after yellow fever vaccination. One entry per CDR3 protein, called by TCRdb with MiXCR from the 5' RACE reads. The repertoire has under 200,000 distinct CDR3 sequences, 9.5% to 11% of them found once; the top ten carry 36%. The sample holds many counts of this clonotype. V lost 6 bases to trimming and J lost 6 bases; unmatched junction nucleotides: 5. This CDR3 is built from 13 residues. CDR1 and CDR2 (germline): MNHEY, SMNVEV (reference sequence). This receptor was identified in a man aged 18 to 30 who received the YFV17D yellow fever vaccine. This specimen consisted of CD8+ T cells sorted from PBMCs, obtained 15 days after the yellow fever booster vaccination. The chain is built from TRBV27 and TRBJ2-4; 7 bases map to TRBD2. DNA of the CDR3: TGTGCCAGCAGGCCTGGCGGGGGAAACATTCAGTACTTC. It encodes CASRPGGGNIQYF.